The present entry profiles one T cell receptor beta chain with its context. Antigen specificity is unknown. Here immunoSEQ multiplex PCR was the method, and the copy in TCRdb shows in-frame clones only, minus some. The sample consists of about 15,000 clones, over 90% of them appearing once. The record originates from a study of T cell clones after liver transplantation. As for the study in general: TCRbeta sequencing after a pre-transplant mixed lymphocyte reaction identified graft-donor-reactive clones, later tracked in post-transplant blood. Apart from a few HCV-positive recipients, transplants were for non-autoimmune, non-viral reasons.

Unstimulated PBMCs were sorted into CD3+CD4+ and CD3+CD8+ populations. Trimming left V 1 base short and J 6 bases short, with 21 bases between. The V gene's germline CDR1 is MRHNA and CDR2 SNTAGT. This CDR3 has 17 residues. Study results and caveats: In most of the 8 subjects, circulating graft-donor-reactive CD4 TCRbeta sequences fell significantly after transplant.

The genes are TRBV6-4 and TRBJ1-2; TRBD1 might be the D (6 bases). Sequencing used CD8+ T cells from blood, obtained before liver transplant. The sequence derives from a human donor who received a liver transplant. The DNA for the CDR3 is TGTGCCAGCAGTGACTTACCTTACCCGAAGGGGGGTGATGGCTACACCTTC. Its protein product is CASSDLPYPKGGDGYTF.